What follows are 17 T cell receptor beta chains derived from one specimen sequenced in a study of blood T cells in healthy people across ages. The use of a sample-barcoded 5' primer and a J-beta primer mix characterized a second PCR of 7 to 11 cycles. TCRdb reanalysed the 5' RACE reads using MiXCR and keeps one entry per CDR3 protein. The table records hundreds of thousands of distinct CDR3 sequences, around 49% of them present only once. The sequenced material came from blood. These receptors all come from a woman in her fifties or sixties in good health.

The rearrangement uses TRBV9 and TRBJ2-1; D is undetermined. The V gene lost 4 bases and the J gene lost 2 bases, with 10 bases spanning the gap. The CDR3 is made up of 14 amino acids. The germline CDR1 and CDR2 sequences are SGDLS and YYNGEE. The CDR3 nucleotides read TGTGCCAGCAGCCCGCGATCCGCCTACAATGAGCAGTTCTTC. Amino acid sequence: CASSPRSAYNEQFF.

V gene TRBV9 combines with J gene TRBJ2-1; 7 bases map to TRBD1. The length of the CDR3 is 15 residues. Trimming at V came to 3 bases and at J to 5 bases, leaving 8 bases not matched to a gene. Germline V gene data show CDR1 as SGDLS and CDR2 as YYNGEE. The chain's CDR3 is CASSAVVGTDNEQFF. CDR3 bases: TGTGCCAGCAGCGCCGTCGTAGGGACAGACAATGAGCAGTTCTTC.

The chain couples TRBV5-1 to TRBJ2-1, with 7 bases lining up with TRBD2. The CDR3 sequence is 15 residues long. Germline V gene data show CDR1 as SGHRS and CDR2 as YFSETQ. Trimming at V came to 0 bases and at J to 7 bases, leaving 7 bases not matched to a gene. The CDR3 loop reads CASSLAGTKRNEQFF. The CDR3 DNA follows: TGCGCCAGCAGCTTGGCCGGGACTAAACGAAATGAGCAGTTCTTC.

The rearrangement joins TRBV27 to TRBJ1-1; D gene unclear. V was cut by 2 bases and J by 8 bases, with 18 bases left in between. This CDR3 contains 15 residues. In germline, CDR1 is MNHEY, CDR2 SMNVEV (reference sequence). The CDR3 loop reads CASSLLGLSSTEAFF. CDR3 DNA sequence: TGTGCCAGCAGTTTACTCGGGTTGTCATCCACGGAAGCTTTCTTT.

The gene calls are TRBV28 and TRBJ2-3, with D possibly matching TRBD1 (6 bases). Germline V lookup: CDR1 MDHEN, CDR2 SYDVKM. The V and J ends lost 10 bases and 2 bases respectively, with 19 bases between them. The CDR3 sequence is 15 residues long. CDR3 sequence reads: CATRGGIVLTDTQYF. CDR3 nucleotides: TGTGCCACCCGAGGGGGAATCGTCCTCACAGATACGCAGTATTTT.

This clonotype showed up just once. The chain employs TRBV21-1 and TRBJ1-2; the D call TRBD1 from the table was never checked on the DNA. TRBV21-1 is described as a pseudogene. This CDR3 contains 13 residues. The DNA of the CDR3 is TGTGCCAGCATTGGGGCCGGCACCTATGGCTACACCTTC. Translated: CASIGAGTYGYTF.

This clonotype has more than one count but fewer than ten. The V gene is TRBV29-1, the J gene TRBJ1-2; D gene unclear. Trimming pared 6 bases from V and 8 bases from J, leaving 7 bases between. Germline V gene lookup returns CDR1 SQVTM and CDR2 ANQGSEA. This CDR3 spans 9 amino acids. CDR3 sequence reads: CSVDWGYTF. Written as DNA, the CDR3 is TGCAGCGTCGACTGGGGCTACACCTTC.

In its sample, this clonotype was seen once. V gene TRBV29-1 combines with J gene TRBJ2-5; D remains ambiguous. Germline V gene sequence: CDR1 SQVTM, CDR2 ANQGSEA. This CDR3 is 14 amino acids long. The ends were cut back, 5 bases at V and 11 bases at J, with 24 bases in the middle. The CDR3 is CSVRQTRLANEQYF. CDR3 nucleotides: TGCAGCGTTCGCCAAACAAGGTTAGCCAATGAGCAGTACTTC.

The chain uses TRBV9 and TRBJ2-5, with D perhaps matching TRBD2 (5 bases). The length of the CDR3 is 15 residues. The germline V gene has CDR1 SGDLS and CDR2 YYNGEE. Deletions cut 0 bases from V and 1 base from J, with 10 bases between. Here the CDR3 DNA reads TGTGCCAGCAGCGTAGCTTGGCTAGCCCAAGAGACCCAGTACTTC. Its translation: CASSVAWLAQETQYF. The full variable domain, with the rest looked up from reference TRBV9 and TRBJ2-5, is DSGVTQTPKHLITATGQRVTLRCSPRSGDLSVYWYQQSLDQGLQFLIQYYNGEERAKGNILERFSAQQFPDLHSELNLSSLELGDSALYFCASSVAWLAQETQYFGPGTRLLVL.

The chain employs TRBV4-1 and TRBJ2-5; no clear D. The CDR3 covers 15 residues. Trimming shortened V by 4 bases and J by 2 bases, and 14 bases separated the two germline ends. In germline, CDR1 is MGHRA, CDR2 YSYEKL. The CDR3 reads CASSLLTTPQETQYF. The CDR3 DNA reads TGCGCCAGCAGCCTCTTGACGACACCACAAGAGACCCAGTACTTC.

The chain uses TRBV7-3 and TRBJ2-1; TRBD2 matches 9 bases. Trimming at V came to 4 bases and at J to 6 bases, leaving 7 bases not matched to a gene. The CDR3 length is 15 residues. Germline loops: CDR1 SGHTA, CDR2 FQGTGA. The CDR3: CASSSGTSHSNEQFF. CDR3 nucleotide sequence: TGTGCCAGCAGCTCCGGGACTAGCCATTCCAATGAGCAGTTCTTC. Using reference TRBV7-3 and TRBJ2-1 for the parts outside the CDR3, the full variable domain is GAGVSQTPSNKVTEKGKYVELRCDPISGHTALYWYRQSLGQGPEFLIYFQGTGAADDSGLPNDRFFAVRPEGSVSTLKIQRTERGDSAVYLCASSSGTSHSNEQFFGPGTRLTVL.

This clonotype has a single count. J is TRBJ2-1 and V is TRBV5-1; 10 bases map to TRBD2. The junction had 5 bases not matched to a gene; V was cut back by 4 bases and J by 1 base. CDR1 and CDR2 from the germline V gene are SGHRS and YFSETQ. There are 16 residues in the CDR3. This CDR3 reads CASSTGLAESYNEQFF. In DNA, the CDR3 is TGCGCCAGCAGCACAGGACTAGCGGAGTCCTACAATGAGCAGTTCTTC. Full variable domain (missing parts from reference TRBV5-1 and TRBJ2-1): KAGVTQTPRYLIKTRGQQVTLSCSPISGHRSVSWYQQTPGQGLQFLFEYFSETQRNKGNFPGRFSGRQFSNSRSEMNVSTLELGDSALYLCASSTGLAESYNEQFFGPGTRLTVL.

The chain uses TRBV20-1 and TRBJ2-4; TRBD2 matches at 10 bases. Germline CDR1 and CDR2: DFQATT and SNEGSKA (reference sequence). The CDR3 has 16 residues. V shed 1 base, J shed 15 bases, and the junction held 18 bases outside the gene matches. CDR3 amino acids: CSARAGERPNLAGVYF. The CDR3 nucleotides read TGCAGTGCTAGAGCTGGGGAGAGACCGAATCTAGCGGGAGTGTACTTC.

The table lists this clonotype with a few counts. The rearrangement joins TRBV29-1 to TRBJ1-2, with D perhaps matching TRBD1 (6 bases). Germline V gene sequence: CDR1 SQVTM, CDR2 ANQGSEA. CDR3 length: 12 residues. With 4 bases removed from V and 6 bases from J, the gap between germline ends came to 12 bases. CDR3 nucleotide sequence: TGCAGCGTTGGGACAGTAATAAATGGCTACACCTTC. Its protein is CSVGTVINGYTF.

The rearrangement uses TRBV27 and TRBJ2-7; TRBD1 matches 7 bases. The CDR3 is 15 residues long. J was trimmed by 7 bases and V by 9 bases; bases with no gene match: 18. Germline V gene lookup returns CDR1 MNHEY and CDR2 SMNVEV (reference sequence). CDR3 amino acids: CASTNAGGTYNEQYF. The CDR3 DNA follows: TGTGCCAGTACTAATGCAGGGGGTACCTACAATGAGCAGTACTTC.

The V gene is TRBV29-1, the J gene TRBJ2-7; 9 nucleotides line up with TRBD2. This CDR3 region has 14 residues. Trimming at V came to 4 bases and at J to 7 bases, leaving 11 bases not matched to a gene. The V gene's germline CDR1 is SQVTM and CDR2 ANQGSEA. Here the CDR3 DNA reads TGCAGCGTTGGATACAGCGGGAGGCGGAATGAGCAGTACTTC. Translated: CSVGYSGRRNEQYF.

The rearrangement uses TRBV29-1 and TRBJ2-1; D unclear. CDR1 and CDR2 (germline): SQVTM, ANQGSEA. The CDR3 sequence is 10 residues long. DNA of the CDR3: TGCAGTGCGATTATGTACGAGCAGTTCTTC. Protein sequence: CSAIMYEQFF.